These 18 T cell receptor beta chains share one sample of origin, sequenced in a study of regulatory T cells in long-lasting Graves disease. The authors built TCR beta libraries using iRepertoire HTBI primers and Arm-PCR of CDR3 regions. TCRdb reanalysed the multiplex PCR reads using MiXCR and keeps one entry per CDR3 protein. The table includes about 450,000 distinct CDR3 sequences, 12% to 15% detected once. The time point here: newly diagnosed GD, antithyroid drugs for less than 3 months. There was RNA extracted from PBMCs, and the TCR library was made from it. The data also belong to a second study, concerning T cells in Graves' hyperthyroidism and ophthalmopathy.

The material sequenced was peripheral blood mononuclear cells (PBMCs), taken at new diagnosis, from a patient treated with antithyroid drugs. The receptor source for this set is a woman aged 50 to 65 with Graves disease.

This clonotype was picked up many times. The chain couples TRBV6-2 or TRBV6-3 to TRBJ2-5; no firm D call. Germline-derived CDR1 and CDR2 are MNHEY and SVGEGT. The ends were cut back, 4 bases at V and 4 bases at J, with 13 bases in the middle. The CDR3 totals 14 residues. In DNA, the CDR3 is TGTGCCAGCAGTTTCGTCACCAGTGGAGAGACCCAGTACTTC. Its translation: CASSFVTSGETQYF.

A word on this clonotype: A much larger clone sits a single nucleotide away, making a read error possible. The chain uses TRBV20-1 and TRBJ2-7; D perhaps matches TRBD2 (6 bases). This CDR3 region has 13 residues. Per the germline V gene, CDR1 is DFQATT and CDR2 is SNEGSKA (reference sequence). As DNA, the CDR3 is TGCAGTGCTAGAGATCCGGGAGACTACGAGCATTACTTC. This codes for CSARDPGDYEHYF.

This clonotype showed up many times. J is TRBJ2-1 and V is TRBV15; 7 nucleotides align to TRBD1. The CDR3 length is 17 residues. The germline gives CDR1 LNHNV, CDR2 YYDKDF (reference sequence). The J segment lost 0 bases and the V segment lost 3 bases, leaving 8 bases of the junction unmatched. This CDR3 reads CATSSPDRLSSYNEQFF. DNA for the CDR3: TGTGCCACCAGCAGTCCGGACAGGCTAAGCTCCTACAATGAGCAGTTCTTC.

This sequence joins TRBV28 and TRBJ1-2, with 8 bases fitting TRBD1. CDR1 and CDR2 (germline): MDHEN, SYDVKM. The J segment lost 8 bases and the V segment lost 6 bases, leaving 14 bases of the junction unmatched. This CDR3 contains 15 residues. CDR3 DNA: TGTGCCAGCAGCCCGCCGGACAGGGAGGTTCCGGGCTACACCTTC. Amino acid sequence: CASSPPDREVPGYTF.

This clonotype was recorded a few times. The chain joins TRBV27 to TRBJ2-1; 9 bases align to TRBD2. The CDR3 contains 16 residues. The V gene end was trimmed by 4 bases and the J gene end by 6 bases; junction bases not matched to a gene: 10. Germline-derived CDR1 and CDR2 are MNHEY and SMNVEV (reference sequence). CDR3 loop: CASSWLGTSKGNEQFF. The CDR3 DNA reads as TGTGCCAGCAGTTGGCTCGGGACTAGCAAGGGCAATGAGCAGTTCTTC.

The table lists this clonotype with many counts. The chain has TRBV7-3 and TRBJ2-2; TRBD2 might be the D (7 bases). The germline V gene encodes CDR1 SGHTA and CDR2 FQGTGA. The CDR3 runs to 14 residues. Trimming pared 6 bases from V and 7 bases from J, leaving 15 bases between. The CDR3 DNA sequence: TGTGCCAGCAGGGCGGCGGGGGCAATCGGGGAGCTGTTTTTT. Translation gives CASRAAGAIGELFF.

This clonotype was picked up many times. This chain connects TRBV18 to TRBJ2-7, with no clear D. The CDR3 runs to 13 residues. The V gene lost 5 bases and the J gene lost 2 bases, with 10 bases spanning the gap. In germline, CDR1 is KGHSH, CDR2 LQKENI. The DNA for the CDR3 is TGTGCCAGCTCAGCTAGTCTCCCCTACGAGCAGTACTTC. This sequence encodes CASSASLPYEQYF.

In its sample, this clonotype was seen a few times. J is TRBJ2-1 and V is TRBV19, with TRBD1 identical over 7 bases. CDR3 length: 16 amino acids. Germline assignment: CDR1 LNHDA and CDR2 SQIVND (reference sequence). V lost 6 bases to trimming and J lost 0 bases; unmatched junction nucleotides: 8. The CDR3 here is CASSRGRGHSYNEQFF. The CDR3 DNA reads TGTGCCAGTAGCAGGGGTAGGGGGCACTCCTACAATGAGCAGTTCTTC.

This clonotype has just a few counts. The rearrangement joins TRBV7-6 to TRBJ2-1; 7 bases match TRBD2. The CDR3 has 18 amino acids. The germline V gene encodes CDR1 SGHVS and CDR2 FNYEAQ. V lost 4 bases and J lost 6; bases outside the gene matches: 18. The CDR3 DNA follows: TGTGCCAGCAGCTCCAGACTTTCTGGACTAGAGTGGGGCAATGAGCAGTTCTTC. Translated, it gives CASSSRLSGLEWGNEQFF.

This clonotype was detected only a few times. This chain joins TRBV13 and TRBJ2-1; 12 nucleotides agree with TRBD2. Germline V gene lookup returns CDR1 PRHDT and CDR2 FYEKMQ (reference sequence). V trimming: 3 bases; J trimming: 7 bases; junction bases outside the gene matches: 7. The CDR3 is made up of 16 amino acids. Here the CDR3 DNA reads TGTGCCAGCAGCTTCCGACTAGCGGGAGATGGTAATGAGCAGTTCTTC. As protein: CASSFRLAGDGNEQFF.

This clonotype was detected ten times or more. The rearrangement links TRBV6-5 to TRBJ1-5, with D possibly TRBD1 on 5 matching bases. V lost 0 bases and J 4 bases, leaving 10 bases between the germline ends. CDR1 is MNHEY, CDR2 SVGAGI, per germline. CDR3 size: 15 residues. This CDR3 is CASSYSSGTNQPQHF. DNA of the CDR3: TGTGCCAGCAGTTACTCCAGCGGGACGAATCAGCCCCAGCATTTT.

This clonotype was seen at least ten times. The chain employs TRBV5-8 and TRBJ2-2, with a possible D match to TRBD1 (5 bases). Between the trimmed V and J ends, which lost 4 bases and 3 bases, there was a span of 13 bases. CDR1 is SGHTS and CDR2 is YDEGEE in the germline V gene. CDR3 length: 15 residues. DNA for the CDR3: TGTGCCAGCAGCCTATACTTAGGGGACACCGGGGAGCTGTTTTTT. It yields the protein CASSLYLGDTGELFF.

This clonotype showed up many times. This chain uses TRBV11-1 with TRBJ2-5; 11 bases line up with TRBD2. The junction had 8 bases not matched to a gene; V was cut back by 8 bases and J by 3 bases. CDR3 length: 15 amino acids. CDR1 and CDR2 (germline): SGHAT, FQDESV (reference sequence). The CDR3 is CASRKGTSGKETQYF. DNA for the CDR3: TGTGCCAGCCGGAAAGGGACTAGCGGAAAAGAGACCCAGTACTTC.

This clonotype was seen just once. The chain has TRBV4-1 and TRBJ2-3; 8 nucleotides align to TRBD2. Trimming at V came to 4 bases and at J to 6 bases, leaving 9 bases not matched to a gene. CDR1 is MGHRA and CDR2 is YSYEKL in the germline V gene. The CDR3 extends over 15 amino acids. The CDR3 nucleotides read TGCGCCAGCAGCCGGGGGGGTAGCGGGGCCGATACGCAGTATTTT. Its protein product is CASSRGGSGADTQYF.

This clonotype was recorded a few times. This chain uses TRBV19 with TRBJ1-5; perhaps TRBD1 as D (5 bases). This CDR3 spans 14 amino acids. CDR1 is LNHDA, CDR2 SQIVND, per germline (reference sequence). With 11 bases removed from V and 2 bases from J, the gap between germline ends came to 16 bases. CDR3 sequence (DNA): TGTGCCCCTAACGGGCCGGGGCGCAATCAGCCCCAGCATTTT. It translates to CAPNGPGRNQPQHF.

At least ten counts were recorded for this clonotype. This chain links TRBV27 with TRBJ2-1; TRBD2 is a possible D gene (5 bases). The CDR3 is 14 amino acids. Trimming cost V 9 bases and J 0 bases, with 12 bases left between them. Germline CDR1 is MNHEY and CDR2 is SMNVEV (reference sequence). CDR3 residues: CARRTGVSYNEQFF. The DNA of the CDR3 is TGTGCCAGACGGACTGGCGTCTCCTACAATGAGCAGTTCTTC.

This clonotype was counted between two and nine times. CDR3 amino acids: CATGGQQETQYF. CDR3 sequence (DNA): TGTGCCACCGGGGGACAACAAGAGACCCAGTACTTC. V gene TRBV24-1 combines with J gene TRBJ2-5, with D possibly TRBD1 on 6 matching bases. CDR3 length: 12 residues. The germline CDR1 and CDR2 sequences are KGHDR and SFDVKD. The V gene lost 9 bases and the J gene lost 2 bases, with 9 bases spanning the gap.

The rearrangement links TRBV19 to TRBJ2-1, with no clear D. This CDR3 is 15 amino acids long. V dropped 3 bases and J dropped 2 bases, with 11 bases sitting between them. Germline V lookup: CDR1 LNHDA, CDR2 SQIVND (reference sequence). The CDR3 DNA follows: TGTGCCAGTAGTATCCCCAGCATCGCCTACAATGAGCAGTTCTTC. Amino acids: CASSIPSIAYNEQFF.